The T cell receptor (beta chain) under discussion was sequenced for a study of T cell repertoires in ileal Crohn's disease. Trimming took 0 bases from V and 7 from J; bases not matched to a gene: 4. The CDR3 extends over 15 amino acids. Per the germline V gene, CDR1 is SGDLS and CDR2 is YYNGEE. Sequenced by immunoSEQ multiplex PCR; TCRdb stores in-frame clones only, minus some. The table records approximately 29,000 clones, about 81% of them present only once. This chain connects TRBV9 to TRBJ1-4; 9 positions agree with TRBD1. The origin of this receptor is an adult with Crohn's disease. Material for sequencing was ileal tissue. Written as DNA, the CDR3 is TGTGCCAGCAGCGTAGGACCGGGACAGGGTGAAAAACTGTTTTTT. Translated: CASSVGPGQGEKLFF.